The rows below give T cell receptor beta chains drawn from one sample of a study of blood T cell repertoires in COVID-19. The protocol was immunoSEQ multiplex PCR, while the TCRdb copy is restricted to in-frame clones and leaves out a portion. The sample lists about 210,000 clones; roughly four fifths were seen once. The sequenced sample was peripheral blood. The receptors derive from an older woman with COVID-19, enrolled during active disease. Both conserved end residues are part of each CDR3. A D gene is named only where the DNA matches it firmly. Clone size is shown for a subset of rows, as once, few, many or a class of expanded clone.

CDR3aa	CDR3nt	v_gene	j_gene	abundance	d_gene
CASSPLRGPSYEQYF	TGTGCCAGCTCACCGCTCAGGGGGCCCTCCTACGAGCAGTACTTC	TRBV18	TRBJ2-7	once	TRBD1
CASSMGDWAKNIQYF	TGTGCCAGCAGTATGGGGGACTGGGCCAAAAACATTCAGTACTTC	TRBV28	TRBJ2-4	-	-
CASSLAGNGETQYF	TGCGCCAGCAGCCTAGCGGGAAACGGGGAGACCCAGTACTTC	TRBV5-1	TRBJ2-5	-	TRBD2
CASSSAGTGGTGELFF	TGTGCCAGTAGTAGCGCCGGGACAGGGGGGACCGGGGAGCTGTTTTTT	TRBV19	TRBJ2-2	-	TRBD1
CATGDSYPYEQYF	TGTGCCACGGGGGACAGTTACCCCTACGAGCAGTACTTC	TRBV10-3	TRBJ2-7	-	-
CASSLAGHYPYNEQFF	TGTGCCAGCAGCTTGGCTGGACATTATCCCTACAATGAGCAGTTCTTC	TRBV5-6	TRBJ2-1	-	-
CASRRGAATEAFF	TGTGCCAGCAGGCGCGGGGCAGCTACTGAAGCTTTCTTT	TRBV25-1	TRBJ1-1	-	-
CASSSTGGGQPQHF	TGTGCCAGCAGCTCGACAGGGGGCGGTCAGCCCCAGCATTTT	TRBV7-9	TRBJ1-5	-	TRBD1
CASSSPRVVLYGYTF	TGTGCCAGCAGCTCTCCGAGGGTTGTGCTTTATGGCTACACCTTC	TRBV7-4	TRBJ1-2	-	-
CATREGFYGYTF	TGTGCCACCCGGGAGGGGTTCTATGGCTACACCTTC	TRBV25-1	TRBJ1-2	-	-
CASSVGTGGLEQYF	TGTGCCAGCAGCGTCGGGACAGGGGGACTCGAGCAGTACTTC	TRBV9	TRBJ2-7	-	TRBD1
CASMRTGATGELFF	TGTGCCAGTATGAGGACAGGGGCCACCGGGGAGCTGTTTTTT	TRBV19	TRBJ2-2	-	TRBD1
CASRRDSGNTEAFF	TGTGCCAGCAGACGGGACAGTGGAAACACTGAAGCTTTCTTT	TRBV6-6	TRBJ1-1	-	TRBD1
CASSLYREDGYTF	TGTGCCAGCAGTTTGTACCGGGAAGATGGCTACACCTTC	TRBV28	TRBJ1-2	-	-
CASLSKYF	TGTGCCAGCCTATCAAAGTACTTC	TRBV11-1	TRBJ2-7	-	-
CASSSQTGLLGYTF	TGTGCCAGCAGTTCACAGACAGGCCTTCTCGGCTACACCTTC	TRBV2	TRBJ1-2	-	-
CASSSRSGPGTEAFF	TGTGCCAGCAGCTCCCGGAGTGGACCGGGGACTGAAGCTTTCTTT	TRBV5-4	TRBJ1-1	-	-
CASSLLEGSTEAFF	TGTGCCAGCAGTTTATTGGAGGGGTCCACTGAAGCTTTCTTT	TRBV6-2/TRBV6-3	TRBJ1-1	-	-
CASSLGSPVASGANVLTF	TGTGCCAGCAGCTTAGGCAGTCCTGTCGCCTCTGGGGCCAACGTCCTGACTTTC	TRBV7-2	TRBJ2-6	-	-
CASSPGQTTYSNQPQHF	TGTGCCAGCAGTCCGGGACAGACGACTTATAGCAATCAGCCCCAGCATTTT	TRBV6-6	TRBJ1-5	-	TRBD1
CASSSWTSAPEQFF	TGTGCCAGCAGCTCTTGGACTAGCGCCCCAGAGCAGTTCTTC	TRBV7-2	TRBJ2-1	-	TRBD2
CASSDSMRDGYTF	TGCGCCAGCAGTGACTCGATGAGGGATGGCTACACCTTC	TRBV4-3	TRBJ1-2	few	-
CASSPWTSGKETQYF	TGCGCCAGCAGCCCGTGGACTAGCGGCAAAGAGACCCAGTACTTC	TRBV5-1	TRBJ2-5	-	TRBD2
CPTKKTDLWRNTIYF	TGTCCCACAAAAAAGACCGACCTCTGGAGGAACACCATATATTTT	TRBV6-4	TRBJ1-3	-	-
CASSNNVPGPYF	TGTGCCAGCAGCAACAACGTACCGGGTCCTTACTTC	TRBV2	TRBJ2-5	-	-
CASSLITLRDRGLGEQFF	TGTGCCAGTAGTCTTATAACCCTGAGGGACAGGGGGCTCGGTGAGCAGTTCTTC	TRBV19	TRBJ2-1	-	TRBD1
CSVEDRHYMNTEAFF	TGCAGCGTTGAAGATCGTCACTACATGAACACTGAAGCTTTCTTT	TRBV29-1	TRBJ1-1	-	-
CATSEGLASSNEQFF	TGTGCCACCAGCGAGGGACTAGCCAGCTCTAATGAGCAGTTCTTC	TRBV24-1	TRBJ2-1	once	TRBD2
CASTRANTEAFF	TGTGCCAGCACACGAGCGAACACTGAAGCTTTCTTT	TRBV12-3/TRBV12-4	TRBJ1-1	once	-
CASSSRQGAYEQYF	TGTGCCAGCAGCTCGAGACAGGGGGCCTACGAGCAGTACTTC	TRBV7-8	TRBJ2-7	-	TRBD1
CARSFLSGEAKNIQYF	TGTGCCAGAAGCTTTTTGAGCGGGGAGGCGAAAAACATTCAGTACTTC	TRBV7-5	TRBJ2-4	-	-
CASSQGLAGYGDTQYF	TGCGCCAGCAGCCAAGGACTAGCGGGATACGGAGATACGCAGTATTTT	TRBV4-1	TRBJ2-3	-	TRBD2
CASSSFSREFYNEQFF	TGTGCCAGCAGCTCTTTCTCGCGGGAATTCTACAATGAGCAGTTCTTC	TRBV9	TRBJ2-1	-	-
CATSDSRQGPNTIYF	TGTGCCACCAGTGATTCCCGACAGGGCCCCAACACCATATATTTT	TRBV24-1	TRBJ1-3	-	TRBD1
CASSPLRDTEAFF	TGTGCCAGCTCACCACTACGGGACACTGAAGCTTTCTTT	TRBV18	TRBJ1-1	-	-
CASSYLGLAVDEQFF	TGTGCCAGCAGCTACCTGGGACTAGCGGTTGATGAGCAGTTCTTC	TRBV7-6	TRBJ2-1	once	TRBD2
CASSLASGSTDTQYF	TGTGCCAGCAGCTTAGCTAGCGGCAGCACAGATACGCAGTATTTT	TRBV7-3	TRBJ2-3	-	TRBD2
CAISEWDLYNNEQFF	TGTGCCATCAGTGAGTGGGACTTATACAACAATGAGCAGTTCTTC	TRBV10-3	TRBJ2-1	-	-
CASSPSGSRSDTQYF	TGTGCCAGCAGTCCTAGCGGGAGTCGCTCAGATACGCAGTATTTT	TRBV7-9	TRBJ2-3	-	TRBD2
CASSLAGGFDSPLHF	TGTGCCAGCAGCTTGGCTGGAGGGTTTGATTCACCCCTCCACTTT	TRBV5-6	TRBJ1-6	-	-
CASSAGSMSYNEQFF	TGCGCCAGCAGTGCCGGGAGTATGTCCTACAATGAGCAGTTCTTC	TRBV10-2	TRBJ2-1	-	-
CAGKDSRYEKLFF	TGTGCCGGAAAGGACAGCCGTTATGAAAAACTGTTTTTT	TRBV6-5	TRBJ1-4	-	-
CASTVAGGRREQFF	TGTGCCAGCACCGTTGCGGGAGGACGGCGTGAGCAGTTCTTC	TRBV13	TRBJ2-1	-	TRBD2